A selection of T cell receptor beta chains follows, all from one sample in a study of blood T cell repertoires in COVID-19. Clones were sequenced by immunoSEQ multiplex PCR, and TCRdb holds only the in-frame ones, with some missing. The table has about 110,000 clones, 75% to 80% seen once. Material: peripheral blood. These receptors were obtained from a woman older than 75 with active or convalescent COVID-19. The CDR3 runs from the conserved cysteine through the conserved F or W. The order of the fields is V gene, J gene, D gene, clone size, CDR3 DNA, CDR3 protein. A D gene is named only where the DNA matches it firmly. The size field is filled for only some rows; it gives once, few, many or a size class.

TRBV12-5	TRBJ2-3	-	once	TGTGCTAGTGGTTTCTTGAGCACGCAGTATTTT	CASGFLSTQYF
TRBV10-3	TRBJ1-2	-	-	TGTGCCATCTCAAGTCGGGGTAGCTACACCTTC	CAISSRGSYTF
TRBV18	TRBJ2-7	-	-	TGTGCCAGCTCCCAGCGCGGCAGCCAATACTACGAGCAGTACTTC	CASSQRGSQYYEQYF
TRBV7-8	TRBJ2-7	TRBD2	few	TGTGCCAGCAGTCCCCGTCTAGCGGGAGGCAACGAGCAGTACTTC	CASSPRLAGGNEQYF
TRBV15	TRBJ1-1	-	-	TGTGCCACCAGCAGAGATCGGGGTTGGACTGAAGCTTTCTTT	CATSRDRGWTEAFF
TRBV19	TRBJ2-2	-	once	TGTGCCGCGGGTCGAACAAACACCGGGGAGCTGTTTTTT	CAAGRTNTGELFF
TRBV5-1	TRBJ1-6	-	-	TGCGCCAGCAGCTTGGAGGGGAATTCACCCCTCCACTTT	CASSLEGNSPLHF
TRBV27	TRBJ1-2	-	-	TGTGCCAGCAGTTTCCTCCCCCAGTCAGGCCCTAACTATGGCTACACCTTC	CASSFLPQSGPNYGYTF
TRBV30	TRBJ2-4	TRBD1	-	TGTGCCTGGAGTGTAAAGGGGGCGGACATTCAGTACTTC	CAWSVKGADIQYF
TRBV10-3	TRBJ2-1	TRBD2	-	TGTGCCATTAGAGTGGCGGGAGAGCTCAATGAGCAGTTCTTC	CAIRVAGELNEQFF
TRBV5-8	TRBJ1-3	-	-	TGTGCCAGCAGCCCAGGACAGCTTGGAAACACCATATATTTT	CASSPGQLGNTIYF
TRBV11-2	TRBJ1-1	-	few	TGTGCCAGCAGCTTGTATCGAGGGTTGACTTTCTTT	CASSLYRGLTFF
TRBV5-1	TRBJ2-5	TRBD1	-	TGCGCCAGCAGCCCTGGACAGGTCCAAGAGACCCAGTACTTC	CASSPGQVQETQYF
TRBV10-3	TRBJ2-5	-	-	TGTGCCATCAGTGAGCGTGGGGGAGGAGGCCAGACCCAGTACTTC	CAISERGGGGQTQYF
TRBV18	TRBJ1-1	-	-	TGTGCCAGCTCACCACCGGCACGCAGGAACACTGAAGCTTTCTTT	CASSPPARRNTEAFF
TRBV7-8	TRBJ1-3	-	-	TGTGCCAGCAGCCGAGGAGGGACTGGAAACACCATATATTTT	CASSRGGTGNTIYF
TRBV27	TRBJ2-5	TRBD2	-	TGTGCCAGCAGTAGGAGACTAGCGGGAGAGGAGACCCAGTACTTC	CASSRRLAGEETQYF
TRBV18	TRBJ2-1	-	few	TGTGCCAGCTCACCACCGAACAGTTACAATGAGCAGTTCTTC	CASSPPNSYNEQFF
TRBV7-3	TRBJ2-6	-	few	TGTGCCAGCAGCCCTTGGGGACTTTCTCATACTGGGGCCAACGTCCTGACTTTC	CASSPWGLSHTGANVLTF
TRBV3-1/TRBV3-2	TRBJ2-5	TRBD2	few	TGTGCCAGCGGCTGGGAGGGAGAGACCCAGTACTTC	CASGWEGETQYF
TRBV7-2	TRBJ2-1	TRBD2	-	TGTGCCAGCAGCCCCCAGGGACTAGCGGGCAATGAGCAGTTCTTC	CASSPQGLAGNEQFF
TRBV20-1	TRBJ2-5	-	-	TGCAGTGCTAGTTTCACTCAAGAGACCCAGTACTTC	CSASFTQETQYF
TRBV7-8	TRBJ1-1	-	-	TGTGCCAGCAGCTTAGCTCATCGAGTCCTCGGTCCTGAAGCTTTCTTT	CASSLAHRVLGPEAFF
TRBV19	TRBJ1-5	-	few	TGTGCCAGTAGTATAATTCGAGGGAATAGCAATCAGCCCCAGCATTTT	CASSIIRGNSNQPQHF
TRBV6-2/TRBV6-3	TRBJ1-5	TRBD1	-	TGTGCCAGCAGTTCTACAGGGGGCCGGGGCAATCAGCCCCAGCATTTT	CASSSTGGRGNQPQHF
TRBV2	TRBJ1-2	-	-	TGTGCCAGCAGTCCCGAGAGGAACTATGGCTACACCTTC	CASSPERNYGYTF
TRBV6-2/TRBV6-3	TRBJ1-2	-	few	TGTGCCAGCAGCTTTCTTGTGACAGAATATGGCTACACCTTC	CASSFLVTEYGYTF
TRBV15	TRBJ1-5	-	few	TGTGCCACCAGCAGAGATAGGGGGATAGGGCCCCAGCATTTT	CATSRDRGIGPQHF
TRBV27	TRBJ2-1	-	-	TGTGCCAGCAGTTTATCTCCAGTCCTGTCCTACAATGAGCAGTTCTTC	CASSLSPVLSYNEQFF
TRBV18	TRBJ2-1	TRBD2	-	TGTGCCAGCTCACCTTCCGAGGAGACTAGCGGGAGGGCCCCGGGTATTGACAATGAGCAGTTCTTC	CASSPSEETSGRAPGIDNEQFF
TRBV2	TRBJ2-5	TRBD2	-	TGTGCCAGCAGTGAGCGGCTAGCGGGAGGACTGGAGACCCAGTACTTC	CASSERLAGGLETQYF
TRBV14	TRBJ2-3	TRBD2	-	TGTGCCAGCAGCCAACTGACTAGCGGGAGTGCAGATACGCAGTATTTT	CASSQLTSGSADTQYF
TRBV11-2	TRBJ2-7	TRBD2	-	TGTGCCAGCAGCCCTTTAGCGGGAGGGCCCTACGAGCAGTACTTC	CASSPLAGGPYEQYF
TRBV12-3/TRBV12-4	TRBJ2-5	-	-	TGTGCCAGCAGCTCCGGACGGGGCCAGTACTTC	CASSSGRGQYF
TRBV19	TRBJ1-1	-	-	TGTGCCAGTAGTCCCGGGACTTTGAACACTGAAGCTTTCTTT	CASSPGTLNTEAFF
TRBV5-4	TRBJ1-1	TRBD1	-	TGTGCCAGCAGCTTCCCCGGACAGGTTACTCCGAACACTGAAGCTTTCTTT	CASSFPGQVTPNTEAFF
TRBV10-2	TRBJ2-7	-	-	TGCGCCAGCAAAACAGGGTTGACCTACGAGCAGTACTTC	CASKTGLTYEQYF
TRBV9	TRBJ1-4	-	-	TGTGCCAGCAGCGTAAGTCCGGCAACTAATGAAAAACTGTTTTTT	CASSVSPATNEKLFF
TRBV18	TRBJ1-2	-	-	TGTGCCAGCTCACCAAATCGTCCAGGGGCGGAGGAGGGCTACACCTTC	CASSPNRPGAEEGYTF
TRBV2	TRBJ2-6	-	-	TGTGCCAGCAGTGTAGTCTCTGGGGCCAACGTCCTGACTTTC	CASSVVSGANVLTF
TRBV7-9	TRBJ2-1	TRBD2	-	TGTGCCAGCAGCCGGAAGGGACTAGCGGGAGGAAATGAGCAGTTCTTC	CASSRKGLAGGNEQFF
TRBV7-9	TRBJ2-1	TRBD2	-	TGTGCCAGCAGCCCCTTATCCAAGGGGACTAGCGATGAGCAGTTCTTC	CASSPLSKGTSDEQFF
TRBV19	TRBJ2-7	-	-	TGTGCCAGTACCCAAGAGGTGGGAGAAGCCTACGAGCAGTACTTC	CASTQEVGEAYEQYF
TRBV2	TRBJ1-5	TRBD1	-	TGTGCCAGCAGTGAAGGCAGGGGACAGCAGCCCCAGCATTTT	CASSEGRGQQPQHF
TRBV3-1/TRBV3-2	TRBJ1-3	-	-	TGTGCCAGCAGCCTAACGGTAGGAAACACCATATATTTT	CASSLTVGNTIYF